The 3 T cell receptor beta chains in this list originate from one sample, sequenced in a study of blood T cell repertoires in COVID-19. TCRdb keeps only in-frame clones here, not all; method: immunoSEQ multiplex PCR. The sample consists of roughly 110,000 clones, roughly 85% of them appearing once. What was sequenced was peripheral blood. The receptors come from a woman aged 55-70 years with COVID-19, enrolled during active disease.

The genes are TRBV7-8 and TRBJ2-2, with 9 nucleotides matching TRBD1. The junction had 9 bases not matched to a gene; V was cut back by 5 bases and J by 2 bases. The CDR3 spans 17 residues. Germline CDR1 reads SGHVS; CDR2 reads FQNEAQ. CDR3 sequence: CASSQYTGGINTGELFF. The CDR3 region has the DNA TGTGCCAGCAGCCAATATACAGGGGGCATTAACACCGGGGAGCTGTTTTTT.

This rearrangement joins TRBV19 to TRBJ1-1, with 7 bases lining up with TRBD1. This CDR3 spans 17 amino acids. After removal of 5 bases from V and 5 bases from J, the junction contained 17 bases not matched to a gene. Germline-derived CDR1 and CDR2 are LNHDA and SQIVND (reference sequence). CDR3 residues: CASSPTRDRPKETEAFF. The CDR3 region has the DNA TGTGCCAGTAGTCCCACGCGGGACAGACCTAAAGAGACTGAAGCTTTCTTT. Drawing the rest from reference TRBV19 and TRBJ1-1, the complete variable domain is DGGITQSPKYLFRKEGQNVTLSCEQNLNHDAMYWYRQDPGQGLRLIYYSQIVNDFQKGDIAEGYSVSREKKESFPLTVTSAQKNPTAFYLCASSPTRDRPKETEAFFGQGTRLTVV.

The chain employs TRBV29-1 and TRBJ1-4; D is ambiguous. Germline V gives CDR1 SQVTM, CDR2 ANQGSEA. The V gene lost 4 bases and the J gene lost 4 bases, with 13 bases spanning the gap. The length of the CDR3 is 14 residues. CDR3 in amino acids: CSVGGGLSNEKLFF. The CDR3 nucleotides are TGCAGCGTTGGGGGAGGGTTAAGTAATGAAAAACTGTTTTTT. Combining the CDR3 with reference TRBV29-1 and TRBJ1-4 gives the whole variable domain SAVISQKPSRDICQRGTSLTIQCQVDSQVTMMFWYRQQPGQSLTLIATANQGSEATYESGFVIDKFPISRPNLTFSTLTVSNMSPEDSSIYLCSVGGGLSNEKLFFGSGTQLSVL.